This record covers a single T cell receptor beta chain. Antigen specificity is unknown. The CDR3 loop spans 15 amino acids. The V end was cut by 4 bases, the J end by 0 bases, with 10 bases between. Alongside a J-beta primer mix, a sample-barcoded 5' primer served in a second PCR lasting roughly 6 to 11 cycles. TCRdb used MiXCR to reprocess the 5' RACE reads, holding one entry per CDR3 protein. The data contain about 1.4 million distinct CDR3 sequences, approximately 60% of them singletons. The data were obtained in a study of blood T cells in healthy people across ages. Total RNA extracted from each sample amounted to at least 6 micrograms. The study's findings and limits: Long-lived donors carried more naive CD4+ cells and greater diversity than aged donors. From one million sequenced T cells, diversity estimates were lower bounds. Unknown donor CMV status possibly confounded expanded clonotype changes.

The origin of this receptor is a man between 18 and 29 years old in good health. The specimen was blood. The rearrangement joins TRBV12-3 or TRBV12-4 to TRBJ1-5; D unclear. The CDR3 region has the DNA TGTGCCAGCAGTTGGTATATATATAGCAATCAGCCCCAGCATTTT. Translating gives CASSWYIYSNQPQHF.